This TCR beta chain was obtained from a study of naive and memory T cell subsets. Whole-study findings and limits: A few larger clonotypes appeared in naive repertoires, especially CD8, possibly memory cells re-expressing CD45RA.

Two oligonucleotides, mixed equimolar, formed the beta constant-region primer covering TRBC1 and TRBC2. Nested alpha and beta constant-region primers with the SP2 primer drove four PCR rounds on ligated cDNA. MiXCR was run by TCRdb on the UMI-ligation and nested PCR reads, yielding one entry per CDR3 protein. The sample has some 110,000 distinct CDR3 sequences, about 14% seen once. To note about this clonotype: Its specificity is unknown.

This CDR3 is 15 amino acids long. Germline assignment: CDR1 SGHDN and CDR2 FVKESK. Trimming removed 5 bases from V and 6 bases from J; junction bases left unmatched: 10. The TCR sequence derives from a human donor in good health. Sequencing input: naive CD8+ T cells from blood. The chain links TRBV14 to TRBJ2-7, with TRBD2 matching over 10 bases. DNA for the CDR3: TGTGCCAGCAGCTTACCAACAGCGGGAGGGGGCGAGCAGTACTTC. Residues: CASSLPTAGGGEQYF.